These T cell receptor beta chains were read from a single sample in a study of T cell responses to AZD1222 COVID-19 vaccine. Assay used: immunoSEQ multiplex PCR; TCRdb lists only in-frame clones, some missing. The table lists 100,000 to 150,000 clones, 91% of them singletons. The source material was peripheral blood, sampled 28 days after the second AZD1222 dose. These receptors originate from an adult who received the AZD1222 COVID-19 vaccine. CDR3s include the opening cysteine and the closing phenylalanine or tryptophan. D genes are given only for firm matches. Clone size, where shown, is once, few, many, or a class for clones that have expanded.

CASSPLGQGEETQYF | TGTGCCAGCAGTCCCCTGGGACAGGGAGAAGAGACCCAGTACTTC | TRBJ2-5 | TRBD1 | . | TRBV6-5
CASSLSSRSNTEAFF | TGTGCCAGTAGTCTTTCCAGTAGGTCGAACACTGAAGCTTTCTTT | TRBJ1-1 | . | . | TRBV19
CASSSDRSSSPLHF | TGTGCCAGCAGCTCCGACAGATCGAGCTCACCCCTCCACTTT | TRBJ1-6 | . | . | TRBV3-1/TRBV3-2
CAWSLPERADTQYF | TGTGCCTGGAGTCTCCCGGAACGCGCAGATACGCAGTATTTT | TRBJ2-3 | . | . | TRBV30
CAISESLAADTQYF | TGTGCCATCAGTGAGTCCCTAGCAGCAGATACGCAGTATTTT | TRBJ2-3 | . | . | TRBV10-3
CAISEGSIPEAFF | TGTGCCATCAGTGAGGGGAGTATCCCTGAAGCTTTCTTT | TRBJ1-1 | . | few | TRBV10-3
CASSYGGEVGSPLHF | TGTGCCAGCAGTTACGGTGGGGAGGTGGGTTCACCCCTCCACTTT | TRBJ1-6 | . | . | TRBV6-5
CASSLGYRATNYGYTF | TGTGCCAGCAGCTTAGGATACAGGGCCACTAACTATGGCTACACCTTC | TRBJ1-2 | . | . | TRBV7-2
CASSQGVWQLEKNEQFF | TGTGCCAGCAGCCAAGGGGTGTGGCAACTCGAGAAGAATGAGCAGTTCTTC | TRBJ2-1 | . | . | TRBV3-1/TRBV3-2
CASSPPPHSYEQYF | TGTGCCAGCAGCCCACCGCCCCATTCCTACGAGCAGTACTTC | TRBJ2-7 | . | . | TRBV7-9
CASTPGQMNTEAFF | TGTGCCAGCACCCCCGGGCAGATGAACACTGAAGCTTTCTTT | TRBJ1-1 | . | . | TRBV6-5
CASSIPPFSGGGVETQYF | TGTGCCAGTAGTATCCCCCCCTTTAGCGGGGGAGGGGTCGAGACCCAGTACTTC | TRBJ2-5 | TRBD2 | . | TRBV19
CASSVGLANTMRQFF | TGTGCCAGCAGCGTGGGACTAGCGAACACAATGAGGCAGTTCTTC | TRBJ2-1 | TRBD2 | . | TRBV7-2
CASSSNLNRGGEQYF | TGTGCCAGCAGTTCAAACTTAAACAGGGGTGGCGAGCAGTACTTC | TRBJ2-7 | TRBD1 | few | TRBV27
CASSFPTGGANGYTF | TGTGCCAGCAGCTTCCCGACAGGGGGCGCGAATGGCTACACCTTC | TRBJ1-2 | TRBD1 | . | TRBV6-5
CATSDWRTGNTGELFF | TGTGCCACCAGTGATTGGAGGACAGGGAACACCGGGGAGCTGTTTTTT | TRBJ2-2 | TRBD1 | . | TRBV24-1
CARRSGNTIYF | TGTGCCAGAAGAAGTGGAAACACCATATATTTT | TRBJ1-3 | . | . | TRBV2
CASSVSRGGNTIYF | TGTGCCAGCAGCGTATCCAGGGGAGGAAACACCATATATTTT | TRBJ1-3 | . | . | TRBV9
CASSEQGLDTIYF | TGTGCCAGCTCCGAACAGGGTTTAGACACCATATATTTT | TRBJ1-3 | . | . | TRBV2
CASSRTRNSGNTEAFF | TGTGCCAGCAGCCGGACAAGGAACTCGGGGAACACTGAAGCTTTCTTT | TRBJ1-1 | . | . | TRBV9
CASREVTNEAFF | TGTGCCAGTAGGGAAGTAACAAATGAAGCTTTCTTT | TRBJ1-1 | . | . | TRBV19
CASSLGSPNSPLHF | TGTGCCAGCAGTTTAGGGAGCCCGAATTCACCCCTCCACTTT | TRBJ1-6 | . | . | TRBV28
CASSVDRGLTGFYYGYTF | TGTGCCAGCAGCGTAGATAGAGGATTGACAGGGTTTTACTATGGCTACACCTTC | TRBJ1-2 | TRBD1 | . | TRBV9
CASSSDPSYQETQYF | TGTGCCAGCAGCTCTGATCCCAGCTACCAAGAGACCCAGTACTTC | TRBJ2-5 | . | . | TRBV21-1
CASSQAVRAETQYF | TGCGCCAGCAGCCAAGCGGTGCGGGCGGAGACCCAGTACTTC | TRBJ2-5 | . | . | TRBV4-3
CASSVMSGAGNGYTF | TGTGCCAGCAGCGTAATGTCAGGGGCAGGGAATGGCTACACCTTC | TRBJ1-2 | . | . | TRBV9
CASSPRLQGTHYNEQFF | TGCGCCAGCAGCCCCCGGCTCCAGGGTACCCACTACAATGAGCAGTTCTTC | TRBJ2-1 | . | . | TRBV4-3
CATSPGGPETQYF | TGTGCCACCAGCCCAGGGGGTCCAGAGACCCAGTACTTC | TRBJ2-5 | TRBD1 | . | TRBV7-8
CASSYATSGSETQYF | TGTGCCAGCAGTTACGCAACTAGCGGGAGTGAGACCCAGTACTTC | TRBJ2-5 | TRBD2 | . | TRBV6-2/TRBV6-3
CASSLAVGITEAFF | TGCGCCAGCAGCTTGGCCGTGGGGATCACTGAAGCTTTCTTT | TRBJ1-1 | . | . | TRBV5-1
CANQRTPRGGAEAFF | TGTGCCAACCAGAGAACGCCCCGCGGGGGCGCTGAAGCTTTCTTT | TRBJ1-1 | . | . | TRBV2
CAWSDRGNSPLHF | TGTGCCTGGAGTGACAGGGGAAACTCACCCCTCCACTTT | TRBJ1-6 | TRBD1 | . | TRBV30
CAISELQRETQYF | TGTGCCATCAGTGAGCTCCAGCGGGAGACCCAGTACTTC | TRBJ2-5 | . | once | TRBV10-3
CASSPAALNTEAFF | TGTGCCAGCTCACCAGCAGCCCTTAACACTGAAGCTTTCTTT | TRBJ1-1 | . | . | TRBV18
CASQFREGLTEAFF | TGTGCCAGCCAATTCAGGGAGGGTTTGACTGAAGCTTTCTTT | TRBJ1-1 | . | . | TRBV19
CASSWDSNQPQHF | TGTGCCAGCAGTTGGGATAGCAATCAGCCCCAGCATTTT | TRBJ1-5 | . | . | TRBV6-5
CASSPQALGVDYGYTF | TGTGCCAGCAGCCCGCAGGCCCTGGGGGTTGACTATGGCTACACCTTC | TRBJ1-2 | . | . | TRBV3-1/TRBV3-2
CASSQPWGRGDGYTF | TGCGCCAGCAGTCAACCATGGGGCAGGGGTGATGGCTACACCTTC | TRBJ1-2 | . | . | TRBV23-1
CASSLQGAIGEKLFF | TGTGCCAGCAGCCTACAGGGGGCGATTGGTGAAAAACTGTTTTTT | TRBJ1-4 | TRBD1 | . | TRBV5-4
CASSPPRALGTEAFF | TGTGCCAGCAGTCCCCCGAGGGCCCTGGGGACTGAAGCTTTCTTT | TRBJ1-1 | . | . | TRBV27
CAISDPQGYYNEQFF | TGTGCCATCAGTGACCCACAGGGATACTACAATGAGCAGTTCTTC | TRBJ2-1 | . | . | TRBV10-3
CASSLNRGVLMNTEAFF | TGTGCCAGCAGTTTAAACAGGGGCGTTTTGATGAACACTGAAGCTTTCTTT | TRBJ1-1 | TRBD1 | . | TRBV27
CAWEHLTGMNTEAFF | TGTGCCTGGGAGCACTTGACAGGGATGAACACTGAAGCTTTCTTT | TRBJ1-1 | TRBD1 | . | TRBV30
CASSYFAGAGTEAFF | TGTGCCAGTAGTTATTTTGCAGGGGCGGGGACTGAAGCTTTCTTT | TRBJ1-1 | . | . | TRBV19
CASSPPDSPNQPQHF | TGTGCCAGCAGCCCTCCGGACAGCCCGAATCAGCCCCAGCATTTT | TRBJ1-5 | . | . | TRBV9
CASSTIPDGTEAFF | TGCGCCAGCAGCACGATCCCCGACGGCACTGAAGCTTTCTTT | TRBJ1-1 | . | . | TRBV5-1
CAISEEGALNEKLFF | TGTGCCATCAGTGAGGAAGGGGCCCTTAATGAAAAACTGTTTTTT | TRBJ1-4 | . | . | TRBV10-3